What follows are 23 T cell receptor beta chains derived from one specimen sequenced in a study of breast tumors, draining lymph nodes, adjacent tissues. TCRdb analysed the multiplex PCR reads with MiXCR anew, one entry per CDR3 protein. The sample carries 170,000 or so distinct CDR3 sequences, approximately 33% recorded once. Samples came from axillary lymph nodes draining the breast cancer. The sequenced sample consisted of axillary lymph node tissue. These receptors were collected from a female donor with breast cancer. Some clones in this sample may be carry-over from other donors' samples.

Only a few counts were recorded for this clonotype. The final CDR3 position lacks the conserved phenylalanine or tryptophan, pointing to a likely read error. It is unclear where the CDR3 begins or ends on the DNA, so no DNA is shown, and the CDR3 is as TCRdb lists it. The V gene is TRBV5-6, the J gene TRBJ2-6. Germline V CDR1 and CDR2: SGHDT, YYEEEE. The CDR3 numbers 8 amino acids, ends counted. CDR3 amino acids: CASSLGTS.

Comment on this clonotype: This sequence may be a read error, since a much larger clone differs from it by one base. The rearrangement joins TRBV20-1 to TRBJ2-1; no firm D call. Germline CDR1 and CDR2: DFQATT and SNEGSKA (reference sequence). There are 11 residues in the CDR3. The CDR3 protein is CSAPQYNEQSF. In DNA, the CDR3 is TGCAGTGCGCCCCAGTACAATGAGCAGTCCTTC.

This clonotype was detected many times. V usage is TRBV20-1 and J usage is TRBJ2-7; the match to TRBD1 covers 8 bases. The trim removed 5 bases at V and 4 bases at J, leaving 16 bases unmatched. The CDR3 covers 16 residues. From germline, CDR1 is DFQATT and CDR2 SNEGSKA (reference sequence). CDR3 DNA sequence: TGCAGTGCTTCCCCTGGACAGGGAGTGGAACCATACGAGCAGTACTTC. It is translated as CSASPGQGVEPYEQYF.

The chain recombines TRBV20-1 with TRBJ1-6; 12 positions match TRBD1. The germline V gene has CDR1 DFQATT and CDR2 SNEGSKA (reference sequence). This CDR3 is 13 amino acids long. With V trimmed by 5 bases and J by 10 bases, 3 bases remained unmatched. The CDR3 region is CSAGTGGRSPLHF. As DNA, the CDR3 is TGCAGTGCTGGGACAGGGGGCAGATCACCCCTCCACTTT.

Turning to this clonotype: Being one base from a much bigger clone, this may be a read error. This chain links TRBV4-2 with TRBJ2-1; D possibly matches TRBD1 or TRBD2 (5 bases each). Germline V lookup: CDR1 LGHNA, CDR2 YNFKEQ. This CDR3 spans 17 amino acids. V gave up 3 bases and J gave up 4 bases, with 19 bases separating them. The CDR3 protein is CASSHPPPGRNYNEQFF. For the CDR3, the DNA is TGTGCCAGCAGCCATCCACCACCGGGACGGAATTACAATGAGCAGTTCTTC.

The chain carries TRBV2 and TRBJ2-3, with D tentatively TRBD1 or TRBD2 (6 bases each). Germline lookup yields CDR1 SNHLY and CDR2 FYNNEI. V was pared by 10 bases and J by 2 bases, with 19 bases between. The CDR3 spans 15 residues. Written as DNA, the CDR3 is TGTGCCAACAGGGATGGGGGGCAGTACACAGATACGCAGTATTTT. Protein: CANRDGGQYTDTQYF.

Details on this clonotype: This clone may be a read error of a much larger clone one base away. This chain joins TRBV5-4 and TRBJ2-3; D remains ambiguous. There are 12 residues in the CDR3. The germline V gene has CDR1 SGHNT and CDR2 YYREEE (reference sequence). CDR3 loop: CASSRLTATQYF. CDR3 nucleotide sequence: TGTGCCAGCAGCCGACTCACAGCTACGCAGTATTTT.

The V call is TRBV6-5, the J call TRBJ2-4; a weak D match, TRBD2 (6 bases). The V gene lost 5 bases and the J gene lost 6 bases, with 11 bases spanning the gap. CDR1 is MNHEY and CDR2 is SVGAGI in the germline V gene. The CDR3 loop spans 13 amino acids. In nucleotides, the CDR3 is TGTGCCAGCAGTCGGCCGGAGGGAAACATTCAGTACTTC. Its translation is CASSRPEGNIQYF.

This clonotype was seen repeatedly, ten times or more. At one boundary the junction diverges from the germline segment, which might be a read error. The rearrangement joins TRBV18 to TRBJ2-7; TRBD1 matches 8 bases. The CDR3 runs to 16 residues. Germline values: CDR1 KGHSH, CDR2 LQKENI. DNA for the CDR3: TGTGCCAGCTCCCCACGACAGGGGCAGGTCGCCTACGAGCAGTACTTC. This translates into CASSPRQGQVAYEQYF. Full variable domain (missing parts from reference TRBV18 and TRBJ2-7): NAGVMQNPRHLVRRRGQEARLRCSPMKGHSHVYWYRQLPEEGLKFMVYLQKENIIDESGMPKERFSAEFPKEGPSILRIQQVVRGDSAAYFCASSPRQGQVAYEQYFGPGTRLTVT.

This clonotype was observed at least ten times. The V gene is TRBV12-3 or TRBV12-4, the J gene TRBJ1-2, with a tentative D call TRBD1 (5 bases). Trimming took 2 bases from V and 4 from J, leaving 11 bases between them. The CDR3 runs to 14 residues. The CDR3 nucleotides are TGTGCCAGCAGTTTAAACCCGACAGCCTATGGCTACACCTTC. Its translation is CASSLNPTAYGYTF.

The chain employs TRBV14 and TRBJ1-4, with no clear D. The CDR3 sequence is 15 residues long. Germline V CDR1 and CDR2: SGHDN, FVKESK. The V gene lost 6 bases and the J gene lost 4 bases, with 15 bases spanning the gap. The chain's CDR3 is CASSASGGFNEKLFF. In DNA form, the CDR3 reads TGTGCCAGCAGTGCTAGTGGAGGGTTTAATGAAAAACTGTTTTTT.

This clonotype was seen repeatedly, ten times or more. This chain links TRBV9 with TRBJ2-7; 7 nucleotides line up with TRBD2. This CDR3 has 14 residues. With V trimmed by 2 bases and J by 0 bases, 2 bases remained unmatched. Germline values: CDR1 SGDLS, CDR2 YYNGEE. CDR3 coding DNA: TGTGCCAGCAGCGTTAGGGACTACTCCTACGAGCAGTACTTC. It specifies CASSVRDYSYEQYF.

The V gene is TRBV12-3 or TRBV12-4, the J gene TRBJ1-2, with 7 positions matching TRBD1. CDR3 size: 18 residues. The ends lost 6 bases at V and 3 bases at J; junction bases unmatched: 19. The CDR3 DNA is TGTGCCAGCAGCTTATCCCTAATCGACAGGGAGGAGGACTATGGCTACACCTTC. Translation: CASSLSLIDREEDYGYTF.

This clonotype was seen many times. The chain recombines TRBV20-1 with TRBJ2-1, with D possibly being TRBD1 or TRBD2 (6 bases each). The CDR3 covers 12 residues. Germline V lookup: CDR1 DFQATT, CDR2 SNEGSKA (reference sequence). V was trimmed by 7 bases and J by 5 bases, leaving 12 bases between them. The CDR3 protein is CSGLGGDNEQFF. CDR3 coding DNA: TGCAGTGGACTAGGGGGAGACAATGAGCAGTTCTTC.

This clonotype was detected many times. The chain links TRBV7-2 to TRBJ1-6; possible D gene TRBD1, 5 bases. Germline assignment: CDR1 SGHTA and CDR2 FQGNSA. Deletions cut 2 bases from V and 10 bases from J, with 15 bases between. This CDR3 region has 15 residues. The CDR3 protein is CASSLFSRVESPLHF. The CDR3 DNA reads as TGTGCCAGCAGCTTATTTAGCAGGGTTGAGTCACCCCTCCACTTT. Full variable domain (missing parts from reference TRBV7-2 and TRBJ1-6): GAGVSQSPSNKVTEKGKDVELRCDPISGHTALYWYRQSLGQGLEFLIYFQGNSAPDKSGLPSDRFSAERTGGSVSTLTIQRTQQEDSAVYLCASSLFSRVESPLHFGNGTRLTVT.

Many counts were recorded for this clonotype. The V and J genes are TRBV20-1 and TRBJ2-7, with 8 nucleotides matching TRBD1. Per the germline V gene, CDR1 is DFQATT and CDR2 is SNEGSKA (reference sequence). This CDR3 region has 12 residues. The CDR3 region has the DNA TGCGGCGGACAGGGAAACTCCTACGAGCAGTACTTC. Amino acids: CGGQGNSYEQYF.

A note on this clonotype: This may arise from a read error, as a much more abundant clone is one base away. CDR3 loop: CVSSHQGARGYTF. The CDR3 region has the DNA TGTGTCAGCAGTCACCAGGGGGCGAGGGGCTACACCTTC. V and J are TRBV12-3 or TRBV12-4 and TRBJ1-2, with 8 positions matching TRBD1. This CDR3 comprises 13 residues.

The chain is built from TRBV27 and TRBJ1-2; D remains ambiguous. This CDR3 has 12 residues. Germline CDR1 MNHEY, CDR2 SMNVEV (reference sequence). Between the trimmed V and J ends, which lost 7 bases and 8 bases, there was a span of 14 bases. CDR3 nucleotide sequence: TGTGCCAGCAAATTAGGAGCAAGCGGCTACACCTTC. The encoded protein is CASKLGASGYTF.

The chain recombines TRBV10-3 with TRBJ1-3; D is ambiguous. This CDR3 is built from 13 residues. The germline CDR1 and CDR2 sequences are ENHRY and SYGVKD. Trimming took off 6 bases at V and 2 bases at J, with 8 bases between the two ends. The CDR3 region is CAIRRRTGNTIYF. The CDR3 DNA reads TGTGCCATCAGGAGGAGAACTGGAAACACCATATATTTT.

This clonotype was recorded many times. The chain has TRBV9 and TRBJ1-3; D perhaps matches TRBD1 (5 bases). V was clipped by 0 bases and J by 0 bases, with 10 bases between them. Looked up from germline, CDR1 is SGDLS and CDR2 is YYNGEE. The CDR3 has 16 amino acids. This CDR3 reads CASSVAGRNSGNTIYF. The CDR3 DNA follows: TGTGCCAGCAGCGTAGCAGGGCGGAACTCTGGAAACACCATATATTTT. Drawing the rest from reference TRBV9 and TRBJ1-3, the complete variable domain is DSGVTQTPKHLITATGQRVTLRCSPRSGDLSVYWYQQSLDQGLQFLIQYYNGEERAKGNILERFSAQQFPDLHSELNLSSLELGDSALYFCASSVAGRNSGNTIYFGEGSWLTVV.

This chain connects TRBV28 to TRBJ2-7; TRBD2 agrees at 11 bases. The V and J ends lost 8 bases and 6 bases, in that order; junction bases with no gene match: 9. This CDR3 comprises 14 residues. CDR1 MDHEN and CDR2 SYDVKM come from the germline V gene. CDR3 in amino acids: CASGGTSGLREQYF. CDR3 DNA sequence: TGTGCCAGCGGTGGGACTAGCGGTTTACGCGAGCAGTACTTC. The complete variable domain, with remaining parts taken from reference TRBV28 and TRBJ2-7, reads DVKVTQSSRYLVKRTGEKVFLECVQDMDHENMFWYRQDPGLGLRLIYFSYDVKMKEKGDIPEGYSVSREKKERFSLILESASTNQTSMYLCASGGTSGLREQYFGPGTRLTVT.

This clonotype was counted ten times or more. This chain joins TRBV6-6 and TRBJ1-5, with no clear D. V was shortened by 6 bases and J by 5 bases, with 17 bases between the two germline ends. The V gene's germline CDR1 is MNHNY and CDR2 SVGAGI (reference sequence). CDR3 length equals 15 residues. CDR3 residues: CASSPGRISYQPQHF. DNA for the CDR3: TGTGCCAGCAGCCCAGGACGCATTTCTTATCAGCCCCAGCATTTT.

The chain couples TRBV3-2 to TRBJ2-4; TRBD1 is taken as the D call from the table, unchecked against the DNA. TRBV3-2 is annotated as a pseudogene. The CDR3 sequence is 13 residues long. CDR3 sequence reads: CASSQDGGNIQYF. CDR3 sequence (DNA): TGTGCCAGCAGCCAAGATGGGGGAAACATTCAGTACTTC.